This T cell receptor beta chain comes out of a study of tumor T cells in aggressive B-cell lymphoma. This clone was seen only once. The table came from immunoSEQ multiplex PCR; TCRdb's copy has only in-frame clones and leaves some out. The sample has some 4,200 clones, 90% to 95% seen once; the top ten hold 2% to 2.5%. Germline V gene sequence: CDR1 MGHRA, CDR2 YSYEKL. The CDR3 covers 15 residues. V gave up 4 bases and J gave up 4 bases, with 16 bases separating them. The chain couples TRBV4-1 to TRBJ1-2; D remains unclear. The receptor was derived from an adult with diffuse large B cell lymphoma. The sequencing sample was made of tumor tissue. This CDR3 is CASSPDMGEPYGYTF. The CDR3 DNA follows: TGCGCCAGCAGCCCAGATATGGGAGAACCCTATGGCTACACCTTC.